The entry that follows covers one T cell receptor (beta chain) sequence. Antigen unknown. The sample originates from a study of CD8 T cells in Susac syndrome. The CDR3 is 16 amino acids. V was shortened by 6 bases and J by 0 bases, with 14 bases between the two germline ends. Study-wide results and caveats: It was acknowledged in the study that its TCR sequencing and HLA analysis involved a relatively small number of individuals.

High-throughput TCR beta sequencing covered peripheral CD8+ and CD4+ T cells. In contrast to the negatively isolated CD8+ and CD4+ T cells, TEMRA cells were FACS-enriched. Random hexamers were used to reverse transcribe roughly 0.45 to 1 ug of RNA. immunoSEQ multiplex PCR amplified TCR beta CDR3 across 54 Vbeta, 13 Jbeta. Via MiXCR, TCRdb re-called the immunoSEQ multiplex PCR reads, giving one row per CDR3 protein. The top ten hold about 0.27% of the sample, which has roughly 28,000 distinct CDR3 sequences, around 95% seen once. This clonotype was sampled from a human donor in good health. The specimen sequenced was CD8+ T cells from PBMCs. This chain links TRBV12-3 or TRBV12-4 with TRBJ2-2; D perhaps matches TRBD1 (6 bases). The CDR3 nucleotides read TGTGCCAGCAGCCGTACAGGGAGCTCGAACACCGGGGAGCTGTTTTTT. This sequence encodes CASSRTGSSNTGELFF.